Following are 30 T cell receptor beta chains from one sample sequenced in a study of shared clonotypes between healthy human individuals (dated by TCRdb to between 2020 and 2021). The library came from the immunoSEQ multiplex PCR assay. The table was pulled from immuneACCESS by TCRdb, which kept in-frame rearrangements only. Such tables lose some clones; where checked, under half of the loss comes from unresolved V genes, and the rest has no known cause. The sample table lists roughly 650,000 clones, 97% of them with a count of one. The ten largest clones represent roughly 0.055% of the sample. Sequencing used naive CD4+ T cells sorted from blood. This specimen's cell subset or site label, per the study, means: CD45RA+ positively selected. The source of these receptors is a woman aged 25 to 39 in good health.

This clone was observed a few times. The genes are TRBV29-1 and TRBJ1-1; a possible D gene is TRBD1 (5 bases). Trimming cost V 7 bases and J 1 base, with 16 bases left between them. CDR3 length equals 14 residues. Per germline, CDR1 SQVTM and CDR2 ANQGSEA. This chain's CDR3 is CSGGFRDWNTEAFF. The CDR3 DNA reads TGCAGCGGCGGCTTTCGGGACTGGAACACTGAAGCTTTCTTT.

V is TRBV6-6 and J is TRBJ2-7, with D maybe TRBD1 (6 bases). Germline V CDR1 and CDR2: MNHNY, SVGAGI (reference sequence). V gave up 4 bases and J gave up 1 base, with 11 bases separating them. The CDR3 runs 14 residues. Here the CDR3 reads CASSWDILSYEQYF. The CDR3 coding sequence is TGTGCCAGCAGTTGGGACATCTTATCCTACGAGCAGTACTTC.

The rearrangement links TRBV7-9 to TRBJ1-2; D gene uncertain. CDR1 and CDR2 (germline): SEHNR, FQNEAQ (reference sequence). Between the trimmed V and J ends, which lost 5 bases and 4 bases, there was a span of 14 bases. The CDR3 runs to 14 residues. CDR3 bases: TGTGCCAGCAGCCGGGGATCCCAGTTCTATGGCTACACCTTC. This sequence encodes CASSRGSQFYGYTF.

This chain joins TRBV20-1 and TRBJ1-1; a weak D match, TRBD1 (5 bases). V was pared by 7 bases and J by 3 bases, with 9 bases between. CDR3 length: 11 amino acids. Germline V gene data show CDR1 as DFQATT and CDR2 as SNEGSKA (reference sequence). The CDR3 sequence: CSGGMDTEAFF. The CDR3 region has the DNA TGCAGTGGGGGGATGGACACTGAAGCTTTCTTT.

The chain couples TRBV9 to TRBJ2-3; TRBD1 matches at 9 bases. The germline V gene has CDR1 SGDLS and CDR2 YYNGEE. The CDR3 has 14 amino acids. The V and J ends lost 8 bases and 3 bases, in that order; junction bases with no gene match: 7. This CDR3 is CASGLGQGTDTQYF. The CDR3 DNA sequence: TGTGCCAGTGGCTTGGGACAGGGTACAGATACGCAGTATTTT.

The chain carries TRBV5-4 and TRBJ1-4; D not certain. Trimming removed 0 bases from V and 6 bases from J, with 6 bases in between. The CDR3 is 13 residues long. CDR1 and CDR2 (germline): SGHNT, YYREEE (reference sequence). The CDR3 nucleotides read TGTGCCAGCAGCTTGGAGAGCCATGAAAAACTGTTTTTT. Its protein product is CASSLESHEKLFF. The full variable domain, rest sourced from reference TRBV5-4 and TRBJ1-4, is ETGVTQSPTHLIKTRGQQVTLRCSSQSGHNTVSWYQQALGQGPQFIFQYYREEENGRGNFPPRFSGLQFPNYSSELNVNALELDDSALYLCASSLESHEKLFFGSGTQLSVL.

The rearrangement links TRBV28 to TRBJ2-7, with D perhaps TRBD2 (6 bases). The ends were cut back, 6 bases at V and 4 bases at J, with 22 bases in the middle. The CDR3 totals 16 residues. Germline CDR1 MDHEN, CDR2 SYDVKM. CDR3 region: CASSTRGNRVRYEQYF. The DNA of the CDR3 is TGTGCCAGCAGCACGCGCGGGAATCGGGTGAGGTACGAGCAGTACTTC.

The J gene is TRBJ2-1, the V gene TRBV9, with D perhaps given as TRBD1 or TRBD2 (6 bases each). Trimming took 3 bases from V and 6 from J, leaving 19 bases between them. The CDR3 has 16 residues. Germline CDR1 and CDR2: SGDLS and YYNGEE. CDR3 loop: CASSASLAEGGNEQFF. CDR3 nucleotide sequence: TGTGCCAGCAGCGCCTCTTTAGCGGAGGGGGGCAATGAGCAGTTCTTC.

This chain uses TRBV6-6 with TRBJ1-5, with unresolved D. The CDR3 runs to 15 residues. Germline V gene data show CDR1 as MNHNY and CDR2 as SVGAGI (reference sequence). V dropped 2 bases and J dropped 0 bases, with 8 bases sitting between them. CDR3 DNA: TGTGCCAGCAGTTACGGTGGCCATAGCAATCAGCCCCAGCATTTT. It encodes CASSYGGHSNQPQHF.

The chain is built from TRBV6-5 and TRBJ2-7; 9 nucleotides match TRBD1. The CDR3 length is 14 residues. J was trimmed by 2 bases and V by 10 bases; bases with no gene match: 9. Germline assignment: CDR1 MNHEY and CDR2 SVGAGI. The CDR3 DNA reads TGTGCCACCAGACGGGGACAGGGAGCCTACGAGCAGTACTTC. It encodes CATRRGQGAYEQYF.

This sequence joins TRBV10-3 and TRBJ1-1, with TRBD1 matching 9 bases. CDR3 length: 14 residues. The ends lost 4 bases at V and 4 bases at J; junction bases unmatched: 4. Germline loops: CDR1 ENHRY, CDR2 SYGVKD. CDR3 DNA sequence: TGTGCCATCAGTGCGGGGACAGGGAGCACTGAAGCTTTCTTT. It encodes CAISAGTGSTEAFF.

This clone was observed a single time. The V call is TRBV6-6, the J call TRBJ2-3; D remains ambiguous. From germline, CDR1 is MNHNY and CDR2 SVGAGI (reference sequence). There are 12 residues in the CDR3. The V gene lost 6 bases and the J gene lost 5 bases, with 9 bases spanning the gap. The CDR3 coding sequence is TGTGCCAGCAGCCCGCGACTAGATACGCAGTATTTT. Translation: CASSPRLDTQYF.

The chain has TRBV9 and TRBJ2-5, with D maybe TRBD2 (6 bases). The CDR3 sequence is 14 residues long. Germline V gene sequence: CDR1 SGDLS, CDR2 YYNGEE. V lost 4 bases and J 4 bases, leaving 14 bases between the germline ends. The CDR3 loop is CASSRGPGVETQYF. The DNA for the CDR3 is TGTGCCAGCAGCCGGGGCCCGGGGGTAGAGACCCAGTACTTC.

The gene calls are TRBV30 and TRBJ2-7, with TRBD1 as a possible D gene (5 bases). V lost 2 bases to trimming and J lost 5 bases, with 10 bases between them. Germline V gene sequence: CDR1 GTSNPN, CDR2 SVGIG (reference sequence). The CDR3 spans 12 residues. The CDR3 DNA reads as TGTGCCTGGAGTCCCAGGGTAAACGAGCAGTACTTC. Its translation: CAWSPRVNEQYF.

The rearrangement joins TRBV19 to TRBJ1-5, with D possibly matching TRBD1 (5 bases). Between the trimmed V and J ends, which lost 1 base and 4 bases, there was a span of 11 bases. This CDR3 region has 15 residues. CDR1 LNHDA and CDR2 SQIVND come from the germline V gene (reference sequence). DNA for the CDR3: TGTGCCAGTAGTATAGCGGCCGGGGGGAATCAGCCCCAGCATTTT. This sequence encodes CASSIAAGGNQPQHF.

J is TRBJ1-3 and V is TRBV19; no definite D call. In germline, CDR1 is LNHDA, CDR2 SQIVND (reference sequence). The CDR3 sequence is 16 residues long. V was clipped by 1 base and J by 2 bases, with 12 bases between them. Here the CDR3 reads CASSIVVRGTGNTIYF. The CDR3 DNA follows: TGTGCCAGTAGTATAGTGGTGCGAGGAACTGGAAACACCATATATTTT.

For this clone: Other DNA variants within this sample encode the same CDR3. J is TRBJ2-7 and V is TRBV11-2; D remains unclear. Per germline, CDR1 SGHAT and CDR2 FQNNGV. V lost 0 bases to trimming and J lost 2 bases, with 2 bases between them. The CDR3 contains 12 residues. The CDR3 nucleotides are TGTGCCAGCAGCTTAGAAGCCTACGAGCAGTACTTC. Residues: CASSLEAYEQYF.

The V call is TRBV6-1, the J call TRBJ1-5; TRBD1 aligns across 12 bases. V dropped 3 bases and J dropped 6; count of bases not matched to a gene: 6. CDR1 and CDR2 (germline): MNHNS, SASEGT. The CDR3 length is 16 residues. In nucleotides, the CDR3 is TGTGCCAGCAGTGATCTTAGGGACAGGGGGCGTCAGCCCCAGCATTTT. Its protein is CASSDLRDRGRQPQHF.

The gene calls are TRBV6-1 and TRBJ1-1; D unclear. Per germline, CDR1 MNHNS and CDR2 SASEGT. V lost 3 bases and J lost 1, with 9 bases in between. The CDR3 runs to 14 residues. As DNA, the CDR3 is TGTGCCAGCAGTGAGGGAGCAGCGAACACTGAAGCTTTCTTT. Its protein product is CASSEGAANTEAFF.

The genes are TRBV18 and TRBJ1-5; unclear D gene. The CDR3 consists of 18 residues. Trimming pared 3 bases from V and 2 bases from J, leaving 20 bases between. Per germline, CDR1 KGHSH and CDR2 LQKENI. The CDR3, as DNA: TGTGCCAGCTCACCGGTATCCCGCGGGTGGGGTGGCAATCAGCCCCAGCATTTT. It specifies CASSPVSRGWGGNQPQHF.

The J gene is TRBJ2-1, the V gene TRBV6-1, with D perhaps given as TRBD1 or TRBD2 (6 bases each). Trimming removed 7 bases at V and 9 bases at J, with 22 bases between. There are 15 residues in the CDR3. From germline, CDR1 is MNHNS and CDR2 SASEGT. CDR3 sequence reads: CASIGGGAGEIEQFF. The CDR3 nucleotides read TGTGCCAGCATAGGTGGCGGGGCAGGGGAGATTGAGCAGTTCTTC.

The chain joins TRBV5-1 to TRBJ2-2, with TRBD2 matching 10 bases. V gave up 1 base and J gave up 5 bases; unmatched junction bases: 8. Looked up from germline, CDR1 is SGHRS and CDR2 is YFSETQ. The CDR3 extends over 17 amino acids. DNA of the CDR3: TGCGCCAGCAGCTTGAGTTCCAGCGGGAGGGCTACCGGGGAGCTGTTTTTT. Translation: CASSLSSSGRATGELFF.

The gene calls are TRBV5-1 and TRBJ1-2, with TRBD1 matching over 7 bases. CDR1 and CDR2 (germline): SGHRS, YFSETQ. V lost 4 bases, J lost 7 bases, and 10 bases stayed unmatched. The CDR3 totals 14 residues. The CDR3 bases are TGCGCCAGCAGCCCTAGCGGGACAGAGGGTGGCTACACCTTC. As protein: CASSPSGTEGGYTF.

This chain joins TRBV6-5 and TRBJ2-7; D may be TRBD2 (6 bases). Germline lookup yields CDR1 MNHEY and CDR2 SVGAGI. Trimming stripped 2 bases from V and 6 bases from J, with 17 bases between. This CDR3 region has 15 residues. The chain's CDR3 is CASSYGRGSRSEQYF. Written as DNA, the CDR3 is TGTGCCAGCAGTTACGGCCGGGGGAGTCGGTCCGAGCAGTACTTC.

The gene calls are TRBV5-4 and TRBJ1-6; D remains ambiguous. Germline V gene lookup returns CDR1 SGHNT and CDR2 YYREEE (reference sequence). Trimming took off 4 bases at V and 9 bases at J, with 17 bases between the two ends. CDR3 length equals 15 residues. The CDR3: CASSPADGNFSPLHF. Written as DNA, the CDR3 is TGTGCCAGCAGCCCTGCTGACGGGAATTTTTCACCCCTCCACTTT.

J is TRBJ1-2 and V is TRBV19, with D possibly TRBD1 on 6 matching bases. V shed 4 bases and J shed 2 bases, with 11 bases lying between them. Germline V gene lookup returns CDR1 LNHDA and CDR2 SQIVND (reference sequence). The CDR3 spans 14 residues. CDR3 bases: TGTGCCAGTAGTACCCAACAGGGAAACTATGGCTACACCTTC. This codes for CASSTQQGNYGYTF.

The chain recombines TRBV7-9 with TRBJ2-2, with D perhaps being TRBD1 or TRBD2 (6 bases each). The germline V gene encodes CDR1 SEHNR and CDR2 FQNEAQ (reference sequence). This CDR3 is 16 amino acids long. Trimming removed 3 bases from V and 6 bases from J, with 17 bases in between. This chain's CDR3 is CASSFGAGGRAGELFF. The CDR3 DNA is TGTGCCAGCAGCTTTGGGGCCGGGGGCCGGGCCGGGGAGCTGTTTTTT.

V is TRBV18 and J is TRBJ2-2, with D perhaps matching TRBD1 (6 bases). The CDR3 is made up of 15 amino acids. The V end lost 3 bases, the J end lost 6 bases, and 14 bases lay between the germline ends. The germline CDR1 and CDR2 sequences are KGHSH and LQKENI. CDR3 in amino acids: CASSPRQGIAGELFF. In DNA, the CDR3 is TGTGCCAGCTCACCGAGGCAGGGGATCGCCGGGGAGCTGTTTTTT.

The V and J genes are TRBV5-1 and TRBJ1-1; a possible D gene is TRBD1 (5 bases). V gave up 1 base and J gave up 4 bases, with 8 bases separating them. The germline V gene has CDR1 SGHRS and CDR2 YFSETQ. The CDR3 covers 13 residues. The chain's CDR3 is CASSLTGLTEAFF. DNA of the CDR3: TGCGCCAGCAGCTTGACAGGCCTCACTGAAGCTTTCTTT.

J is TRBJ2-6 and V is TRBV27, with D perhaps TRBD1 (5 bases). Germline V CDR1 and CDR2: MNHEY, SMNVEV (reference sequence). The CDR3 extends over 14 amino acids. The V gene lost 7 bases and the J gene lost 3 bases, with 10 bases spanning the gap. CDR3 DNA sequence: TGTGCCAGCAAAATACAGGATGGGGCCAACGTCCTGACTTTC. It translates to CASKIQDGANVLTF.